The present entry profiles one T cell receptor (beta chain) with its context. This entry belongs to a study of technical replicates of blood from a handful of donors. The data were produced by immunoSEQ multiplex PCR, yet TCRdb's version contains in-frame clones alone and is incomplete. The data show just under 100,000 clones, about 96% seen once. Germline CDR1 and CDR2: SEHNR and FQNEAQ (reference sequence). The CDR3 consists of 11 residues. V shed 7 bases and J shed 5 bases, with 5 bases lying between them. The V and J genes are TRBV7-9 and TRBJ2-2; D is undetermined. Specimen: T cells isolated from PBMCs. The source of this sequence is a human donor in good health. CDR3 sequence (DNA): TGTGCCAGCACGGTAACCGGGGAGCTGTTTTTT. This gives the protein CASTVTGELFF.